This T cell receptor beta chain is drawn from a study of T-cell reconstitution after alpha-beta-depleted transplantation in children. Study-wide results and limits: Newly produced T cells mostly accounted for T-cell counts and diversity one year post-transplant.

Unique molecular identifiers featured in how the TCRbeta library was prepared. Using its own MiXCR run on the PCR reads, TCRdb lists one record per CDR3 protein. The data show some 450,000 distinct CDR3 sequences, about 40% seen once. Of note for this clonotype: Its antigen is still unknown.

The clonotype was recovered from a girl aged 2 to 9 with aplastic anemia, due to receive a stem cell transplant. The specimen comprised PBMCs, sampled before TCRalphabeta/CD19-depleted stem cell transplant.

CDR3 region: CASSIDAGGGLYEQYF. CDR3 bases: TGTGCCAGTAGTATAGACGCGGGGGGCGGACTCTACGAGCAGTACTTC. V is TRBV19 and J is TRBJ2-7; 8 nucleotides agree with TRBD2. V lost 0 bases, J lost 3 bases, and 7 bases stayed unmatched. The germline V gene encodes CDR1 LNHDA and CDR2 SQIVND (reference sequence). CDR3 length: 16 residues.